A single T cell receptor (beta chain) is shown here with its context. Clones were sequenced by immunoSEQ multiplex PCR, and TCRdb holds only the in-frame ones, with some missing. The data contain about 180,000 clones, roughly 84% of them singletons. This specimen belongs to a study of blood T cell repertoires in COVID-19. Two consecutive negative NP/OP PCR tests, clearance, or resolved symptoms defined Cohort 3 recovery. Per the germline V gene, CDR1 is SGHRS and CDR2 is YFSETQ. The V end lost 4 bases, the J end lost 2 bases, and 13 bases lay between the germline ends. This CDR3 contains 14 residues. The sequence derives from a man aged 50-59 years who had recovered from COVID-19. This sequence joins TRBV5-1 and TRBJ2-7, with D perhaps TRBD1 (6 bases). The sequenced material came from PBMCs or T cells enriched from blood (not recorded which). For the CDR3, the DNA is TGCGCCAGCAGCGTGACAGGTACCACCTACGAGCAGTACTTC. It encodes CASSVTGTTYEQYF.